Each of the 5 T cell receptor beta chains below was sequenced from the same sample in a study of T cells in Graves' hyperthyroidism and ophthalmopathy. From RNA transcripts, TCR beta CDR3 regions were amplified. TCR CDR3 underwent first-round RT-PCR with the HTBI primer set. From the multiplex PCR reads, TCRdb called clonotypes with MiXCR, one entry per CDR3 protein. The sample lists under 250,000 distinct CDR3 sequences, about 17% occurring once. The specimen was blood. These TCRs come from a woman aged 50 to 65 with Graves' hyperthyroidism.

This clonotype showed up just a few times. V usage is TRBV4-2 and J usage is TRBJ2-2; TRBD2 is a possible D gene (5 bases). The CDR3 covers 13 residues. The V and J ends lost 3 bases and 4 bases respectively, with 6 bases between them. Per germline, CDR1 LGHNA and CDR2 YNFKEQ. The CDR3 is CASSQDSTGELFF. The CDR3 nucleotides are TGTGCCAGCAGCCAGGACTCCACCGGGGAGCTGTTTTTT.

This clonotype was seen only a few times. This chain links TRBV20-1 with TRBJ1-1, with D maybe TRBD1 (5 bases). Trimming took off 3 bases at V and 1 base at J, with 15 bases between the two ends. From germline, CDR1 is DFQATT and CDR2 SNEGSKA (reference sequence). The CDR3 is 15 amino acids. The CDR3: CSASKEETANTEAFF. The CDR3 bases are TGCAGTGCTAGTAAAGAGGAGACAGCGAACACTGAAGCTTTCTTT.

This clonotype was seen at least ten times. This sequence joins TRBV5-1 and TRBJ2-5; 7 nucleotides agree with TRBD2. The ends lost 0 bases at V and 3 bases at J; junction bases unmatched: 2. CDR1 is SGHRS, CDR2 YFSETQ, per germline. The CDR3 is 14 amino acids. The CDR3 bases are TGCGCCAGCAGCTTGGGTGCGGGGGAAGAGACCCAGTACTTC. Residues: CASSLGAGEETQYF.

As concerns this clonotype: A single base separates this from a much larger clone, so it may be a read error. The CDR3 protein is CASGTALQETQYF. The CDR3 DNA follows: TGTGCCAGCGGTACGGCACTACAAGAGACCCAGTACTTC. The gene calls are TRBV27 and TRBJ2-5; D unresolved. Germline lookup yields CDR1 MNHEY and CDR2 SMNVEV (reference sequence). Trimming left V 8 bases short and J 2 bases short, with 12 bases between. The CDR3 is 13 residues long.

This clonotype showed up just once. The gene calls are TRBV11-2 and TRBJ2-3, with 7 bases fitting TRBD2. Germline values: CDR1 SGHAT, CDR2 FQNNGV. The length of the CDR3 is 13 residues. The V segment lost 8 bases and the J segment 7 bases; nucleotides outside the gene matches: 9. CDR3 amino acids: CASGGEIRHTQYF. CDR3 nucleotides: TGTGCCAGCGGGGGGGAGATAAGACATACGCAGTATTTT.